This T cell receptor (beta chain) stems from a study of control samples from healthy donors and cancer patients. V was trimmed by 5 bases and J by 0 bases, leaving 14 bases between them. Germline CDR1 is SGHAT and CDR2 is FQNNGV. The CDR3 contains 15 residues. The table came from immunoSEQ multiplex PCR; TCRdb's copy has only in-frame clones and leaves some out. The sample consists of over 85,000 clones, 84% of them appearing once. A single count supports this clone. Sequenced input: PBMCs. The TCR sequence derives from a man aged 65-85 years with lung cancer. The chain couples TRBV11-2 to TRBJ2-7; D is possibly TRBD1 (6 bases). This CDR3 is CASSRYTGSSYEQYF. In DNA form, the CDR3 reads TGTGCCAGCAGCCGCTATACAGGGTCCTCCTACGAGCAGTACTTC.